This T cell receptor (beta chain) was found in a study of type 1 and type 2 diabetes patients. Turning to the study itself: A total of about 19 million paired-end reads came from the whole study. Findings of the study overall: V and J gene usage correlated at roughly 0.97 between type 2 diabetes and control samples.

Genomic DNA was the PCR template. A primer set of 30 forward and 13 reverse primers amplified the CDR3. TCRdb reprocessed the multiplex PCR reads via MiXCR and lists one record per CDR3 protein. This sample has about 250,000 distinct CDR3 sequences; around 47% occur once, and the top ten carry roughly an eighth. The CDR3 has 14 residues. The trim removed 6 bases at V and 6 bases at J, leaving 10 bases unmatched. Germline values: CDR1 MDHEN, CDR2 SYDVKM. In the case of this clonotype: What it binds is not known.

This chain links TRBV28 with TRBJ1-2; 7 positions match TRBD1. This TCR was sampled from a man aged 18 to 30 with type 2 diabetes. The sequenced sample consisted of peripheral blood mononuclear cells (PBMCs). For the CDR3, the DNA is TGTGCCAGCAGCCTACACGCCACAGGGGATGGCTACACCTTC. Protein sequence: CASSLHATGDGYTF.